A single sample gave rise to the 2 T cell receptor beta chains below, sequenced in a study of T-cell memory formation after mild COVID-19. TCRdb ran MiXCR on the 5' RACE reads and lists one entry per CDR3 protein. The data hold hundreds of thousands of distinct CDR3 sequences, with roughly a quarter observed a single time. What was sequenced was PBMCs or a T cell subset sorted from them (not recorded which). The receptor set was obtained from an adult woman who had mild COVID-19 (a few samples of this study predate the infection). Cell type and time point are not known.

This clonotype occurred a few times. The chain carries TRBV4-3 and TRBJ2-7; D possibly corresponds to TRBD2 (6 bases). This CDR3 region has 14 residues. V was shortened by 0 bases and J by 4 bases, with 10 bases between the two germline ends. Germline CDR1 reads LGHNA; CDR2 reads YSLEER. The CDR3 sequence is CASSQEQGGYEQYF. For the CDR3, the DNA is TGCGCCAGCAGCCAAGAGCAGGGAGGATACGAGCAGTACTTC.

CDR3 DNA sequence: TGCAGTGCTAGAGATCTAGGGGGCCAGTCGGTTACGCAGTATTTT. Amino acids: CSARDLGGQSVTQYF. The J gene is TRBJ2-3, the V gene TRBV20-1; 7 bases agree with TRBD1. Losses at the gene ends were 0 bases for V and 8 bases for J; bases not matched to a gene: 11. The CDR3 runs to 15 residues. Germline lookup yields CDR1 DFQATT and CDR2 SNEGSKA (reference sequence).